This T cell receptor (beta chain) came from a study of shared clonotypes between healthy human individuals. Study-wide context: A donor's plate count was three for CD4 naive and three for CD4 memory; CD8 naive had two and CD8 memory one.

Remarks on this clone: Its antigen remains unidentified.

The sorted-subset replicate PCRs were given around 190 ng DNA, which is 27,000 or so T cell genomes. TCRdb's copy holds only in-frame clones and misses some; the assay was immunoSEQ multiplex PCR. The sample has about 2 million clones; 85% to 95% are singletons. Findings of the study overall: Estimated richness values were generally larger in naive subsets than in memory subsets.

Trimming took off 0 bases at V and 0 bases at J, with 13 bases between the two ends. CDR1 and CDR2 (germline): SGDLS, YYNGEE. This CDR3 is 16 amino acids long. The sequencing sample was made of naive CD4+ T cells sorted from blood. Subset meaning: CD45RA+ positively selected. The clonotype originates from a man in his late teens or twenties in good health. This chain uses TRBV9 with TRBJ2-7; D is perhaps TRBD1 or TRBD2 (5 bases each). The CDR3 region has the DNA TGTGCCAGCAGCGTAGGGGGCAGGGAGAGCTCCTACGAGCAGTACTTC. Protein: CASSVGGRESSYEQYF.